This is a list of T cell receptor beta chains from one sample in a study of monozygotic twins with inflammatory bowel disease. TCRdb re-called the 5' RACE reads and catalogs CDR3 proteins one per entry, DNA excluded. Its table records about 450,000 distinct CDR3 sequences. Sequencing was carried out using blood. The receptors come from a human donor with ulcerative colitis or Crohn's disease, or a healthy co-twin of an affected twin (not recorded which). Each CDR3 is given with its conserved first and last residue. Each record gives: J gene, V gene, CDR3 protein.

TRBJ2-3 | TRBV6-2/TRBV6-3 | CASTTSGYTDTQYF
TRBJ2-3 | TRBV27 | CASSLPGTGVDTQYF
TRBJ2-4 | TRBV15 | CATSRDQEGAGNIQYF
TRBJ1-2 | TRBV29-1 | CSVRGTDTYGYTF
TRBJ2-3 | TRBV11-2 | CASSLKARGGPGSTDTQYF
TRBJ2-1 | TRBV6-5 | CASSYSRAGKSNEQFF
TRBJ2-1 | TRBV20-1 | CSAFSGSSNEQFF
TRBJ2-1 | TRBV20-1 | CSARTDGRFYNEQFF
TRBJ2-3 | TRBV27 | CASSQRLAGSSTDTQYF
TRBJ2-3 | TRBV9 | CASSPNPGTSTDTQYF
TRBJ1-1 | TRBV14 | CASSQTRMNTEAFF
TRBJ2-1 | TRBV5-1 | CTSSLRQLSSYNEQFF
TRBJ1-1 | TRBV5-1 | CASSLTEGGKEAFF
TRBJ1-5 | TRBV20-1 | CSARGQANQPQHF
TRBJ2-7 | TRBV7-9 | CASSPRLAPGEQYF
TRBJ2-3 | TRBV3-1 | CASSQLSTDTQYF
TRBJ2-7 | TRBV7-9 | CASSPLQGSTSEQYF
TRBJ2-3 | TRBV7-9 | CASSLEVGGAGDTQYF
TRBJ2-3 | TRBV5-1 | CASTNSTDTQYF
TRBJ1-4 | TRBV6-1 | CASSEEGGRSLFF
TRBJ2-7 | TRBV4-3 | CASSPDRGRFEQYF
TRBJ2-6 | TRBV14 | CASSSNYGANVLTF
TRBJ2-7 | TRBV28 | CASSWDRSYYEQYF
TRBJ1-1 | TRBV5-1 | CASSFDRGYTEAFF
TRBJ1-2 | TRBV2 | CASSEGPPGTIGYTF
TRBJ2-6 | TRBV18 | CASSSSGAGANVLTF
TRBJ1-1 | TRBV10-3 | CAISESQGLNTEALF
TRBJ1-3 | TRBV3-1 | CASSREGSGARNTIYF